One and the same sample provided the 10 T cell receptor beta chains below, sequenced in a study of response to subunit inactivated influenza vaccine. TCRdb fed the RT-PCR reads into MiXCR, producing one record per CDR3 protein. This table holds 300,000 to 350,000 distinct CDR3 sequences, less than 25% found once. This specimen was PBMCs from blood, taken approximately 20 months after vaccination. The receptors derive from a man aged 50 to 75 who received an inactivated influenza vaccine.

This clonotype was counted between two and nine times. The rearrangement links TRBV12-3 or TRBV12-4 to TRBJ2-3, with TRBD2 matching 9 bases. The length of the CDR3 is 17 residues. V was pared by 1 base and J by 0 bases, with 5 bases of the junction left unmatched. CDR3 in DNA: TGTGCCAGCAGTTTAGATAGGCTAGCGGGGAGCACAGATACGCAGTATTTT. This sequence encodes CASSLDRLAGSTDTQYF.

The V gene is TRBV7-2, the J gene TRBJ2-3, with a weak D call TRBD1 (5 bases). The CDR3 extends over 13 amino acids. Germline V lookup: CDR1 SGHTA, CDR2 FQGNSA. Deletions cut 6 bases from V and 1 base from J, with 8 bases between. Here the CDR3 DNA reads TGTGCCAGCAGAATAGGGGGCACAGATACGCAGTATTTT. The encoded protein is CASRIGGTDTQYF.

This clonotype showed up just a few times. The V and J genes are TRBV29-1 and TRBJ2-3; perhaps TRBD2 as D (6 bases). The CDR3 covers 12 residues. Germline-derived CDR1 and CDR2 are SQVTM and ANQGSEA. The germline V and J ends were trimmed by 4 bases and 4 bases, with 9 bases remaining between them. This chain's CDR3 is CSVGWGADTQYF. Here the CDR3 DNA reads TGCAGCGTTGGATGGGGGGCAGATACGCAGTATTTT.

This sequence joins TRBV20-1 and TRBJ1-1; D is unresolved. CDR1 DFQATT and CDR2 SNEGSKA come from the germline V gene (reference sequence). The ends were cut back, 2 bases at V and 11 bases at J, with 33 bases in the middle. CDR3 length: 18 residues. DNA for the CDR3: TGCAGTGCTAGAAGCCTCTACTCCAGCCCTATAGTTGCCGCGGGGGCTTTCTTT. Protein: CSARSLYSSPIVAAGAFF.

In its sample, this clonotype was seen a few times. The chain has TRBV28 and TRBJ1-5, with D tentatively TRBD1 (5 bases). The CDR3 loop spans 16 amino acids. Germline V gene lookup returns CDR1 MDHEN and CDR2 SYDVKM. V was clipped by 3 bases and J by 2 bases, with 14 bases between them. The CDR3 nucleotides are TGTGCCAGCAGTTTGGCCCCGATGGGGGGCAATCAGCCCCAGCATTTT. It codes for CASSLAPMGGNQPQHF.

This clonotype was detected only a few times. The gene calls are TRBV9 and TRBJ2-1; tentatively, D is TRBD1 (5 bases). The length of the CDR3 is 14 residues. Trimming left V 0 bases short and J 7 bases short, with 11 bases between. Germline V gene sequence: CDR1 SGDLS, CDR2 YYNGEE. The CDR3 region has the DNA TGTGCCAGCAGCGTAGAAGCAGGGCAGAATGAGCAGTTCTTC. Amino acid sequence: CASSVEAGQNEQFF.

This clonotype was detected only a few times. The CDR3 nucleotides read TGTGCCTGGAATAGGGTGAACACTGAAGCTTTCTTT. Protein sequence: CAWNRVNTEAFF. The rearrangement uses TRBV30 and TRBJ1-1; unclear D gene. Trimming left V 4 bases short and J 0 bases short, with 6 bases between. The CDR3 runs to 12 residues. CDR1 and CDR2 from the germline V gene are GTSNPN and SVGIG (reference sequence).

In its sample, this clonotype was seen many times. This chain links TRBV28 with TRBJ1-2, with TRBD1 identical over 8 bases. Germline V gene data show CDR1 as MDHEN and CDR2 as SYDVKM. The V and J ends lost 6 bases and 4 bases, in that order; junction bases with no gene match: 10. The CDR3 is 15 amino acids. The CDR3 DNA is TGTGCCAGCAGGGCCGATGGACAGGGAACCTATGGCTACACCTTC. Its protein is CASRADGQGTYGYTF.

This clonotype was recorded many times. The rearrangement joins TRBV19 to TRBJ2-6; D may match TRBD1 or TRBD2 (5 bases each). The length of the CDR3 is 15 residues. The ends were cut back, 3 bases at V and 4 bases at J, with 10 bases in the middle. The germline CDR1 and CDR2 sequences are LNHDA and SQIVND (reference sequence). This CDR3 is CASSIGTGGANVLTF. CDR3 in DNA: TGTGCCAGTAGTATCGGGACGGGCGGGGCCAACGTCCTGACTTTC.

The V gene is TRBV20-1, the J gene TRBJ2-1; 13 nucleotides align to TRBD2. CDR1 and CDR2 from the germline V gene are DFQATT and SNEGSKA (reference sequence). This CDR3 has 15 amino acids. V dropped 5 bases and J dropped 5; count of bases not matched to a gene: 6. CDR3 nucleotide sequence: TGCAGTGCTTCCGGGACTAGCGGGGTGCACAATGAGCAGTTCTTC. Residues: CSASGTSGVHNEQFF.